Sequencing of this TCR beta chain was carried out in a study of metastatic and nonmetastatic thyroid tumors. Findings and limits, study-wide: Benign nodules were reported to have significantly lower TCR beta diversity than malignant thyroid tumors, in blood and tumor.

TCRdb re-called clones via MiXCR from the PCR reads. This table has about 20,000 clones, roughly 18% appearing once. As to this clone: What it recognizes is unknown. Sequence at one end of the junction differs from germline and may be a read error.

No treatment of any kind had been given to any patient before thyroid surgery. Germline V gives CDR1 SNHLY, CDR2 FYNNEI. The CDR3 sequence is 11 residues long. This sequence originates from a male donor with papillary thyroid cancer or a benign thyroid nodule (not recorded which). Some clones in this sample may be carry-over from other donors' samples. Sequencing used adjacent normal tissue. The chain uses TRBV2 and TRBJ2-3; TRBD2 matches 8 bases. The DNA of the CDR3 is TGTGCCAGCAGACTAGCGGATACTCAGTATTTT. Protein: CASRLADTQYF.